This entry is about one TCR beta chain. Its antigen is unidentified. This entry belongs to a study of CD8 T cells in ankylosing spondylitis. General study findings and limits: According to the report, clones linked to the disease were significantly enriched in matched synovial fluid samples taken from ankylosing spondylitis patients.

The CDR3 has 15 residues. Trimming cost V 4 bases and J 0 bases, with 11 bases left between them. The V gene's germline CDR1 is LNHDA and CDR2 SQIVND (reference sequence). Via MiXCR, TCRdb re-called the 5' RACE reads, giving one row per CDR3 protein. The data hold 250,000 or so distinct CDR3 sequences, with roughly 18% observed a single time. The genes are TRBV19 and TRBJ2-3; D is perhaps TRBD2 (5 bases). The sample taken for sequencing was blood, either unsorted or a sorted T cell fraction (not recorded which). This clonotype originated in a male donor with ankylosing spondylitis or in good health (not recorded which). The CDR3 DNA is TGTGCCAGTAGTAATGGAGGAGCTAGCACAGATACGCAGTATTTT. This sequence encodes CASSNGGASTDTQYF.